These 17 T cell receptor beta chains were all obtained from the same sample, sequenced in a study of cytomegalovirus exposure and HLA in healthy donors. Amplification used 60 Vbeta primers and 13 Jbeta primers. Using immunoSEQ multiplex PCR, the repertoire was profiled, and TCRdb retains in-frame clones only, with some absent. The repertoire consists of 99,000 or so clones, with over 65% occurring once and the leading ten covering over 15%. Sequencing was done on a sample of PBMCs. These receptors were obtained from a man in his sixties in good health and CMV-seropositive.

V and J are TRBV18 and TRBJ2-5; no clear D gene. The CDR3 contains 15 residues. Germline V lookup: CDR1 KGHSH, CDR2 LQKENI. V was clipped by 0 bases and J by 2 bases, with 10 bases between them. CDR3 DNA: TGTGCCAGCTCACCACCACCTGTTCGGCAAGAGACCCAGTACTTC. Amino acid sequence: CASSPPPVRQETQYF.

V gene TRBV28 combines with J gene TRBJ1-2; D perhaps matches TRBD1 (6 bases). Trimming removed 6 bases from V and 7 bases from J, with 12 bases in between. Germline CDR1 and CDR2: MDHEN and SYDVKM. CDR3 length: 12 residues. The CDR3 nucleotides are TGTGCCAGCAGAAACAGGGAGAGTGGCTACACCTTC. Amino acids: CASRNRESGYTF.

The CDR3 DNA sequence: TGTGCCAGCAGCTGGAGGGGACCCTCACCCCTCCACTTT. Its translation: CASSWRGPSPLHF. The chain links TRBV6-1 to TRBJ1-6, with a tentative D call TRBD1 (5 bases). Trimming cost V 6 bases and J 10 bases, with 13 bases left between them. CDR3 size: 13 residues. Germline V CDR1 and CDR2: MNHNS, SASEGT.

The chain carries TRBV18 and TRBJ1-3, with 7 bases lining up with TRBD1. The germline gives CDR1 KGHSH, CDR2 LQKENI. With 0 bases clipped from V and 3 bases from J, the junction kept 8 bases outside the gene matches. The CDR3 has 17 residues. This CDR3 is CASSPPSAGGLGNTIYF. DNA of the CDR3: TGTGCCAGCTCACCACCGTCGGCAGGGGGTCTTGGAAACACCATATATTTT.

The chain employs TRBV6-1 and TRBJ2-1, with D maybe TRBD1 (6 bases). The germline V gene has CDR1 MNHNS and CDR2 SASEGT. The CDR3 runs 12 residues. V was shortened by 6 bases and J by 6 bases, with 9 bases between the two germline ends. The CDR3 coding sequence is TGTGCCAGCAGCTCAGGGGTCAATGAGCAGTTCTTC. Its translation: CASSSGVNEQFF.

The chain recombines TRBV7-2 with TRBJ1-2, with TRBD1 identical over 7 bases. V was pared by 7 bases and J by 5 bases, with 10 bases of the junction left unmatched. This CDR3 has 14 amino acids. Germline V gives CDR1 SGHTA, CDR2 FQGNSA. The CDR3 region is CASTVGDREYGYTF. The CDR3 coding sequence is TGTGCCAGCACCGTCGGGGACAGAGAATATGGCTACACCTTC.

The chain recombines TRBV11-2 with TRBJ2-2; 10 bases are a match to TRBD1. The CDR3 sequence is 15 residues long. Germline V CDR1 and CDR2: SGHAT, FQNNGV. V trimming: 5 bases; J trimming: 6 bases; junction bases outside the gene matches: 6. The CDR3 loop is CASSPRGTGAGELFF. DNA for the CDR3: TGTGCCAGCAGCCCCCGGGGGACAGGGGCCGGGGAGCTGTTTTTT.

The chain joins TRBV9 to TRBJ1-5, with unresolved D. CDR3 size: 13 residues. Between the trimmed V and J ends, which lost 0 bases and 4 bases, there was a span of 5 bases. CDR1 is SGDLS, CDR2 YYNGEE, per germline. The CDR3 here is CASSVDQNQPQHF. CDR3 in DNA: TGTGCCAGCAGCGTAGATCAAAATCAGCCCCAGCATTTT.

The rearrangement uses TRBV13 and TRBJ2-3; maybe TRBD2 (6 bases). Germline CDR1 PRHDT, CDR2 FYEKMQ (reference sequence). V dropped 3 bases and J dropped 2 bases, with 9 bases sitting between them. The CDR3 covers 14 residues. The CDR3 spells CASSFRGYTDTQYF. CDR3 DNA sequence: TGTGCCAGCAGCTTTCGGGGGTACACAGATACGCAGTATTTT.

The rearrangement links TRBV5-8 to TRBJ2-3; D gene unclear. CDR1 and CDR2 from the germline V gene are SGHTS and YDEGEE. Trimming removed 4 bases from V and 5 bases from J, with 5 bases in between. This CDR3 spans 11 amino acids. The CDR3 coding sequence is TGTGCCAGCAGCCTTTTAGATACGCAGTATTTT. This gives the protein CASSLLDTQYF.

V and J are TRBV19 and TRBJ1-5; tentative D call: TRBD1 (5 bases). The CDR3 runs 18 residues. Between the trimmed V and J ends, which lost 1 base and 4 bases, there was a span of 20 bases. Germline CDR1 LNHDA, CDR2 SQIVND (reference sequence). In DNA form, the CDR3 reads TGTGCCAGTAGTATAGTGAGGTGGGGAGGGAAGGGGAATCAGCCCCAGCATTTT. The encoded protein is CASSIVRWGGKGNQPQHF.

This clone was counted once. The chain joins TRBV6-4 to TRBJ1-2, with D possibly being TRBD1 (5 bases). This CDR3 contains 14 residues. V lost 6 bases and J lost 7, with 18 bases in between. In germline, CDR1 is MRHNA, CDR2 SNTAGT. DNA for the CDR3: TGTGCCAGCAGCCCGACCCCTACAGGTTTTGGCTACACCTTC. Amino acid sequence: CASSPTPTGFGYTF.

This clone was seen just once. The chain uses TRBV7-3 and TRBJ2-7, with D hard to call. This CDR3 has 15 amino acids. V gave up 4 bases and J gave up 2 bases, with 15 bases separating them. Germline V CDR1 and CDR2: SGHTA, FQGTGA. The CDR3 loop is CASSSPGRAPYEQYF. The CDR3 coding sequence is TGTGCCAGCAGCTCCCCGGGTCGAGCCCCCTACGAGCAGTACTTC.

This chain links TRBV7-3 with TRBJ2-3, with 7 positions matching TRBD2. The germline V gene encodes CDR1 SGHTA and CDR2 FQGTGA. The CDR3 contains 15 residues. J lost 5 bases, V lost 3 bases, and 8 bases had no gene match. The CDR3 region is CASSLTGGGRDTQYF. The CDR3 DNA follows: TGTGCCAGCAGCTTGACTGGCGGGGGAAGAGATACGCAGTATTTT.

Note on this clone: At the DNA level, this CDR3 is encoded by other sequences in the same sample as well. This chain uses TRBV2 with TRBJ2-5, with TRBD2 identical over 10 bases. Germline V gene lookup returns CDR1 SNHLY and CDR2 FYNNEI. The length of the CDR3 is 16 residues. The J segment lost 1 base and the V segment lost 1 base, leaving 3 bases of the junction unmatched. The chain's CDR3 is CASSEGVAGGQETQYF. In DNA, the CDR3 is TGTGCCAGCAGTGAAGGGGTAGCGGGGGGCCAAGAGACCCAGTACTTC.

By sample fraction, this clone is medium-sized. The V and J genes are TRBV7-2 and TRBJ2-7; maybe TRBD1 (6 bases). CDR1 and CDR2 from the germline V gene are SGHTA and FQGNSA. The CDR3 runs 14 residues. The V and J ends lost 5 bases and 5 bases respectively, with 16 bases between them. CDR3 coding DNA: TGTGCCAGCAGCGTAAGGTTAACAGGGAACGAGCAGTACTTC. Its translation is CASSVRLTGNEQYF.

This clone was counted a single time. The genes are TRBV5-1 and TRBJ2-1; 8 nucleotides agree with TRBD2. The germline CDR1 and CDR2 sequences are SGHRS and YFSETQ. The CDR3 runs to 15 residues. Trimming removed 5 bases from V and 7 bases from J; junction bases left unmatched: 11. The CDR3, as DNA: TGCGCCAGCAGAATTGGTAGCGGGGAAGGGAATGAGCAGTTCTTC. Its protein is CASRIGSGEGNEQFF.